This is a list of T cell receptor beta chains from one sample in a study of blood T cell repertoires in COVID-19. Generated by immunoSEQ multiplex PCR, the TCRdb table keeps only in-frame clones and is missing some. The data contain 220,000 or so clones, 80% to 90% of them singletons. Sequenced input: peripheral blood. These receptors were collected from a man over 45 who had recovered from COVID-19. Each CDR3 is given with its conserved first and last residue. A D gene is named only where the DNA matches it firmly. A row's size may be missing; if present it is once, few, many or a size class.

14	TRBJ2-3	TRBV25-1	.	.	TGTGCCAGCAGTGACGTGGGAGGACGTGATACGCAGTATTTT	CASSDVGGRDTQYF
12	TRBJ2-1	TRBV6-1	.	.	TGTGCCAGCAGTGAAGCGAGGGAGATACAGTTCTTC	CASSEAREIQFF
16	TRBJ1-1	TRBV18	.	TRBD1	TGTGCCAGCTCACCACGCGCAGGGGGACTGAACACTGAAGCTTTCTTT	CASSPRAGGLNTEAFF
13	TRBJ1-1	TRBV7-9	.	.	TGTGCCAGCAGAGCAACAGCGAACACTGAAGCTTTCTTT	CASRATANTEAFF
15	TRBJ2-3	TRBV5-1	.	.	TGCGCCAGCAGCTTGGGACTGCGAGGCGCAGATACGCAGTATTTT	CASSLGLRGADTQYF
14	TRBJ2-7	TRBV10-1	once	.	TGCGCCAGCAGTGGTACGTCAGTACCGGGCGAGCAGTACTTC	CASSGTSVPGEQYF
12	TRBJ1-5	TRBV12-3/TRBV12-4	.	.	TGTGCCAGCAGTTTTTCAGGCCAGCCCCAGCATTTT	CASSFSGQPQHF
13	TRBJ2-1	TRBV11-2	.	.	TGTGCCAGCAGCCGTCCGGGCTTCAAAAGGGGGTTCTTC	CASSRPGFKRGFF
13	TRBJ1-3	TRBV29-1	.	.	TGCAGCGTTGTTTATCCCTCTGGAAACACCATATATTTT	CSVVYPSGNTIYF
13	TRBJ2-7	TRBV18	once	TRBD1	TGTGCCAGCTCCCCGGGACAGGGACACGAGCAGTACTTC	CASSPGQGHEQYF
14	TRBJ2-2	TRBV6-5	.	.	TGTGCCAGCAGTCCCGGGTCCAACACCGGGGAGCTGTTTTTT	CASSPGSNTGELFF
17	TRBJ2-5	TRBV3-1/TRBV3-2	.	TRBD1	TGTGCCAGCAGCCAAGAAAACGACAGGGGGTCCCGGGAGACCCAGTACTTC	CASSQENDRGSRETQYF
15	TRBJ2-2	TRBV30	once	TRBD2	TGTGCCTGGAGTCCGGGACTAGCGGGACCCGGGGAGCTGTTTTTT	CAWSPGLAGPGELFF
14	TRBJ1-2	TRBV19	.	TRBD1	TGTGCCAGTAGTATGAGGGGGACAGCATATGGCTACACCTTC	CASSMRGTAYGYTF
12	TRBJ1-1	TRBV5-1	.	.	TGCGCCAGCAGCACCGGGAACACTGAAGCTTTCTTT	CASSTGNTEAFF
15	TRBJ2-7	TRBV6-6	.	.	TGTGCCAGCAGATCCCGGGAGCAGGGCGGTTACGAGCAGTACTTC	CASRSREQGGYEQYF
15	TRBJ1-3	TRBV7-2	.	.	TGTGCCAGCAGCTTAGCCCCCGTCTTTGGAAACACCATATATTTT	CASSLAPVFGNTIYF
13	TRBJ2-7	TRBV5-5	.	.	TGTGCCAGCAGCTCAGGGCGCCTATACGAGCAGTACTTC	CASSSGRLYEQYF
15	TRBJ2-1	TRBV23-1	.	.	TGCGCCAGCAGTCAATCCCCCCCAGGGTACAATGAGCAGTTCTTC	CASSQSPPGYNEQFF
13	TRBJ2-5	TRBV2	.	TRBD1	TGTGCCAGCAGTACAGGGGGCCTTGAGACCCAGTACTTC	CASSTGGLETQYF
13	TRBJ1-1	TRBV19	.	.	TGTGCCAGCGGGGGGTACGGCGGACTTGAAGCTTTCTTT	CASGGYGGLEAFF
14	TRBJ1-1	TRBV30	.	.	TGTGCCTGGACCAAATGGGGGGGGTTCACTGAAGCTTTCTTT	CAWTKWGGFTEAFF
13	TRBJ1-1	TRBV28	.	TRBD1	TGTGCCAGCAGTTCCGACAGGGGGCCTGAAGCTTTCTTT	CASSSDRGPEAFF
15	TRBJ2-2	TRBV2	.	.	TGTGCCAGCGGCATGCAGGGGTTGAACACCGGGGAGCTGTTTTTT	CASGMQGLNTGELFF
13	TRBJ2-1	TRBV21-1	.	.	TGTGCCAGCAGCAAAGGGAGGGGGCGTGAGCAGTTCTTC	CASSKGRGREQFF
15	TRBJ2-1	TRBV5-5	.	TRBD2	TGTGCCAGCAGCCCCCACCCGGGGGGAGGCGATGAGCAGTTCTTC	CASSPHPGGGDEQFF
13	TRBJ2-2	TRBV29-1	.	TRBD1	TGCAGCGTTAGACAGGGGTCTGCCGGGGAGCTGTTTTTT	CSVRQGSAGELFF
13	TRBJ1-2	TRBV2	.	.	TGTGCCACCAAGGGAGGGACACCGGGGGGCTACACCTTC	CATKGGTPGGYTF
15	TRBJ1-2	TRBV6-5	.	TRBD1	TGTGCCAGCAGTTACTCGTCCTACAGGGGCTATGGCTACACCTTC	CASSYSSYRGYGYTF
14	TRBJ2-7	TRBV7-8	.	.	TGTGCCAGCAGACCACCCTGGACTGCGCGAGAGCAGTACTTC	CASRPPWTAREQYF
16	TRBJ2-6	TRBV6-5	.	.	TGTGCCAGCAGTTACCACGGACAGTCTGGGGCCAACGTCCTGACTTTC	CASSYHGQSGANVLTF
13	TRBJ1-5	TRBV12-3/TRBV12-4	.	.	TGTGCCAGCAGTTTATCAGGGTCACAGCCCCAGCATTTT	CASSLSGSQPQHF
12	TRBJ1-4	TRBV13	.	.	TGTGCCAGCAGCGCCAACAGTGAAAAACTGTTTTTT	CASSANSEKLFF
17	TRBJ2-3	TRBV11-2	.	TRBD1	TGTGCCAGCAGCTTTTCCCTCTCGACAGGGGGCAGTGATACGCAGTATTTT	CASSFSLSTGGSDTQYF
15	TRBJ2-7	TRBV5-4	.	TRBD1	TGTGCCAGCAGCTTCCAGGGGGCCCGATCCTACGAGCAGTACTTC	CASSFQGARSYEQYF
14	TRBJ1-1	TRBV21-1	.	.	TGTGCCAGCAGCAAATGGGGGCAAGACACTGAAGCTTTCTTT	CASSKWGQDTEAFF
16	TRBJ1-1	TRBV7-8	.	.	TGTGCCAGCAGCTTAGGAGGTGGGGAGGGGGGCACTGAAGCTTTCTTT	CASSLGGGEGGTEAFF
13	TRBJ2-7	TRBV2	.	.	TGTGCCAGCAGTGTGGGCGGGACCTACGAGCAGTACTTC	CASSVGGTYEQYF
14	TRBJ2-5	TRBV5-8	.	TRBD2	TGTGCCAGCAGGCCAGCGGGGGCCCCAGAGACCCAGTACTTC	CASRPAGAPETQYF
15	TRBJ1-4	TRBV5-6	.	TRBD1	TGTGCCAGCAGCTTGTACGGGACAGCTAATGAAAAACTGTTTTTT	CASSLYGTANEKLFF
15	TRBJ2-7	TRBV11-2	.	.	TGTGCCAGCAGCTCTCAGGTGGCGACCTCCTACGAGCAGTACTTC	CASSSQVATSYEQYF
15	TRBJ2-7	TRBV10-3	.	TRBD2	TGTGCCATCAGTGAAGGGACTACCTTCTCCTACGAGCAGTACTTC	CAISEGTTFSYEQYF
14	TRBJ1-1	TRBV19	.	TRBD1	TGTGCCAGTAATTCCGGGACAGGGAACACTGAAGCTTTCTTT	CASNSGTGNTEAFF
13	TRBJ2-3	TRBV6-5	once	.	TGTGCCAGCAGCGGGAGTCGGACAGATACGCAGTATTTT	CASSGSRTDTQYF
14	TRBJ1-2	TRBV28	.	.	TGTGCCAGCACCTGGTCGGGTTCCTCCTATGGCTACACCTTC	CASTWSGSSYGYTF
14	TRBJ1-2	TRBV9	.	.	TGTGCCAGCAATGCGGGGAGCTCTAACTATGGCTACACCTTC	CASNAGSSNYGYTF